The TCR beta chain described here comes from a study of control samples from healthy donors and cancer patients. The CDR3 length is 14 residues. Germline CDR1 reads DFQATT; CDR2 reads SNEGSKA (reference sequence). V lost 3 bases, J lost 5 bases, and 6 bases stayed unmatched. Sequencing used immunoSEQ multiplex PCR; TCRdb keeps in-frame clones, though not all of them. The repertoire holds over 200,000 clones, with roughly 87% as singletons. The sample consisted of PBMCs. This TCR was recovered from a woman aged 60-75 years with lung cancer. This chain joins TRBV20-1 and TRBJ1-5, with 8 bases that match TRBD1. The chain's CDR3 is CSASPRTGHQPQHF. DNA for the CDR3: TGCAGTGCTAGTCCTCGGACAGGGCATCAGCCCCAGCATTTT.